These 28 T cell receptor beta chains originate from one sample sequenced in a study of blood T cell repertoires in COVID-19. Data came from immunoSEQ multiplex PCR; TCRdb stores just in-frame clones and leaves some out. The sample lists 300,000 to 350,000 clones; roughly 90% were seen once. Input material: peripheral blood. The receptors derive from a woman aged 25 to 39 with COVID-19, enrolled during active disease.

The rearrangement joins TRBV30 to TRBJ1-1, with TRBD1 identical over 8 bases. CDR1 is GTSNPN, CDR2 SVGIG, per germline (reference sequence). V lost 3 bases to trimming and J lost 5 bases; unmatched junction nucleotides: 5. The CDR3 covers 13 residues. CDR3 sequence (DNA): TGTGCCTGGAGGCGACAGGGGAAAACTGAAGCTTTCTTT. Encoded protein: CAWRRQGKTEAFF.

This chain links TRBV5-4 with TRBJ1-6; D gene uncertain. Germline-derived CDR1 and CDR2 are SGHNT and YYREEE (reference sequence). Between the trimmed V and J ends, which lost 0 bases and 6 bases, there was a span of 10 bases. CDR3 length: 15 residues. The CDR3 nucleotides read TGTGCCAGCAGCTTGGCCAAAGCTGGTAATTCACCCCTCCACTTT. Residues: CASSLAKAGNSPLHF.

This chain links TRBV3-1 (or the pseudogene TRBV3-2) with TRBJ1-1; unclear D gene. Germline assignment: CDR1 LGHDT and CDR2 YNNKEL (reference sequence). The CDR3 has 13 amino acids. Trimming shortened V by 5 bases and J by 1 base, and 8 bases separated the two germline ends. This CDR3 is CASSRPGNTEAFF. For the CDR3, the DNA is TGTGCCAGCAGCAGACCGGGGAACACTGAAGCTTTCTTT.

The J gene is TRBJ1-1, the V gene TRBV9, with 7 bases lining up with TRBD1. The germline CDR1 and CDR2 sequences are SGDLS and YYNGEE. The CDR3 is 14 amino acids. J gave up 4 bases and V 0 bases, and 3 bases lay outside the gene matches. The CDR3: CASSVVPGGTEAFF. The CDR3 DNA follows: TGTGCCAGCAGCGTAGTCCCAGGGGGCACTGAAGCTTTCTTT.

The chain recombines TRBV6-5 with TRBJ2-7, with D perhaps TRBD2 (7 bases). V shed 5 bases and J shed 0 bases, with 11 bases lying between them. Per the germline V gene, CDR1 is MNHEY and CDR2 is SVGAGI. This CDR3 spans 14 amino acids. The CDR3 is CASSRGDNSYEQYF. The CDR3 DNA is TGTGCCAGCAGTCGGGGGGACAACTCCTACGAGCAGTACTTC.

This chain connects TRBV19 to TRBJ1-2; maybe TRBD1 (6 bases). The CDR3 has 14 residues. In germline, CDR1 is LNHDA, CDR2 SQIVND (reference sequence). Trimming shortened V by 3 bases and J by 6 bases, and 14 bases separated the two germline ends. The CDR3 region has the DNA TGTGCCAGTAGTATTTTTTCAGGGGACGATGGCTACACCTTC. It specifies CASSIFSGDDGYTF.

This clone was seen just once. The V and J genes are TRBV6-5 and TRBJ2-7, with D possibly matching TRBD1 (6 bases). Trimming shortened V by 5 bases and J by 1 base, and 12 bases separated the two germline ends. Germline V gives CDR1 MNHEY, CDR2 SVGAGI. This CDR3 comprises 14 residues. This CDR3 reads CASSTGLPSYEQYF. The CDR3 region has the DNA TGTGCCAGCAGTACAGGGCTACCTTCCTACGAGCAGTACTTC.

V is TRBV5-1 and J is TRBJ2-3; 10 positions agree with TRBD2. After removal of 0 bases from V and 0 bases from J, the junction contained 1 base not matched to a gene. The CDR3 covers 16 residues. The germline CDR1 and CDR2 sequences are SGHRS and YFSETQ. CDR3 protein: CASSLVSGGSTDTQYF. In DNA form, the CDR3 reads TGCGCCAGCAGCTTGGTTAGCGGGGGGAGCACAGATACGCAGTATTTT.

J is TRBJ2-1 and V is TRBV9, with 10 bases that match TRBD1. This CDR3 is 15 amino acids long. V shed 3 bases, J shed 6 bases, and the junction held 6 bases outside the gene matches. The germline CDR1 and CDR2 sequences are SGDLS and YYNGEE. The CDR3 DNA sequence: TGTGCCAGCAGCGCGGGACAGGGGTCCCCCAATGAGCAGTTCTTC. Its protein product is CASSAGQGSPNEQFF.

Ten or more counts support this clone. The rearrangement uses TRBV3-1 (or the pseudogene TRBV3-2) and TRBJ1-4; D gene unclear. The CDR3 runs 15 residues. The V gene's germline CDR1 is LGHDT and CDR2 YNNKEL (reference sequence). V lost 0 bases, J lost 8 bases, and 13 bases lay in between. CDR3 in amino acids: CASSQDAGEREKLFF. Written as DNA, the CDR3 is TGTGCCAGCAGCCAAGATGCAGGCGAACGGGAAAAACTGTTTTTT.

This clone has just a few counts. The CDR3 DNA reads TGCAGCGTTGAAGAGAGGGGGCCGCCTCCTAACTATGGCTACACCTTC. It specifies CSVEERGPPPNYGYTF. This sequence joins TRBV29-1 and TRBJ1-2; 7 bases line up with TRBD1. Trimming removed 0 bases from V and 0 bases from J; junction bases left unmatched: 7. Germline CDR1 and CDR2: SQVTM and ANQGSEA. This CDR3 is 16 amino acids long.

In DNA, the CDR3 is TGTGCCAGCAGTTTAGTAGGGAGACGCACTGAAGCTTTCTTT. Translated: CASSLVGRRTEAFF. The V gene is TRBV28, the J gene TRBJ1-1; D is ambiguous. Germline V lookup: CDR1 MDHEN, CDR2 SYDVKM. Trimming removed 2 bases at V and 4 bases at J, with 11 bases between. There are 14 residues in the CDR3.

A few counts support this clone. Sequence at one end of the junction differs from germline and may be a read error. V usage is TRBV3-1 (or the pseudogene TRBV3-2) and J usage is TRBJ2-7, with 9 bases fitting TRBD1. The CDR3 sequence is 13 residues long. From germline, CDR1 is LGHDT and CDR2 YNNKEL (reference sequence). CDR3 region: CASSRDRVYGQYF. The CDR3 DNA is TGTGCCAGCAGCCGGGACAGGGTTTACGGGCAGTACTTC.

The rearrangement links TRBV2 to TRBJ2-1; 7 positions match TRBD2. Germline lookup yields CDR1 SNHLY and CDR2 FYNNEI. There are 14 residues in the CDR3. V trimming: 5 bases; J trimming: 5 bases; junction bases outside the gene matches: 6. Here the CDR3 reads CASSSGLADNEQFF. The CDR3 bases are TGTGCCAGCAGTAGTGGCCTAGCGGACAATGAGCAGTTCTTC.

This clone was seen just once. The chain links TRBV11-2 to TRBJ1-1, with 7 bases matching TRBD1. Looked up from germline, CDR1 is SGHAT and CDR2 is FQNNGV. The CDR3 is made up of 14 amino acids. V dropped 4 bases and J dropped 11; count of bases not matched to a gene: 13. CDR3 in DNA: TGTGCCAGCAGCTCTACAGCCTTAACAGGGGAGGCTTTCTTT. Translating it yields CASSSTALTGEAFF.

This chain joins TRBV14 and TRBJ2-1; 7 bases fit TRBD1. Germline values: CDR1 SGHDN, CDR2 FVKESK. V lost 1 base to trimming and J lost 7 bases; unmatched junction nucleotides: 1. This CDR3 contains 13 residues. Here the CDR3 reads CASSQAGGNEQFF. For the CDR3, the DNA is TGTGCCAGCAGCCAAGCAGGGGGAAATGAGCAGTTCTTC.

The CDR3 protein is CASSVHRDRGRLANYGYTF. Written as DNA, the CDR3 is TGTGCCAGCAGTGTCCACCGGGACAGGGGACGGTTAGCTAACTATGGCTACACCTTC. The chain links TRBV2 to TRBJ1-2; 10 positions agree with TRBD1. Germline V lookup: CDR1 SNHLY, CDR2 FYNNEI. This CDR3 region has 19 residues. Trimming took 4 bases from V and 0 from J; bases not matched to a gene: 14.

J is TRBJ2-1 and V is TRBV10-2; 13 nucleotides match TRBD2. Germline V gene data show CDR1 as WSHSY and CDR2 as SAAADI. CDR3 size: 14 residues. The ends lost 10 bases at V and 2 bases at J; junction bases unmatched: 2. In DNA form, the CDR3 reads TGCGCCACCGGGACTAGCGGGGCCTACAATGAGCAGTTCTTC. Encoded protein: CATGTSGAYNEQFF.

The chain joins TRBV5-4 to TRBJ2-1; TRBD2 matches at 9 bases. The V and J ends lost 0 bases and 6 bases, in that order; junction bases with no gene match: 4. From germline, CDR1 is SGHNT and CDR2 YYREEE (reference sequence). The CDR3 spans 15 residues. The CDR3 loop reads CASSLASGNTNEQFF. The CDR3 DNA sequence: TGTGCCAGCAGCTTGGCTAGCGGGAATACCAATGAGCAGTTCTTC.

J is TRBJ1-5 and V is TRBV5-4, with D tentatively TRBD1 (5 bases). Germline V gene sequence: CDR1 SGHNT, CDR2 YYREEE (reference sequence). The germline V and J ends were trimmed by 0 bases and 2 bases, with 9 bases remaining between them. The CDR3 length is 15 residues. CDR3 loop: CASSLDGRGNQPQHF. CDR3 coding DNA: TGTGCCAGCAGCTTGGACGGCAGGGGCAATCAGCCCCAGCATTTT.

This rearrangement joins TRBV2 to TRBJ1-2; 7 bases line up with TRBD1. CDR1 SNHLY and CDR2 FYNNEI come from the germline V gene. This CDR3 is built from 11 residues. V was pared by 5 bases and J by 7 bases, with 1 base of the junction left unmatched. CDR3 DNA sequence: TGTGCCAGCAGTACAGGGGCTGGCTACACCTTC. It encodes CASSTGAGYTF. Full variable domain (outside the CDR3, taken from reference TRBV2 and TRBJ1-2): EPEVTQTPSHQVTQMGQEVILRCVPISNHLYFYWYRQILGQKVEFLVSFYNNEISEKSEIFDDQFSVERPDGSNFTLKIRSTKLEDSAMYFCASSTGAGYTFGSGTRLTVV.

This clone has at least ten counts. CDR3 coding DNA: TGTGCCAGCAGCTTAGAAGGGGTGTCGGAAAAACTGTTTTTT. Protein product: CASSLEGVSEKLFF. The V and J genes are TRBV11-2 and TRBJ1-4; a possible D gene is TRBD1 (5 bases). The CDR3 sequence is 14 residues long. Between the trimmed V and J ends, which lost 0 bases and 8 bases, there was a span of 10 bases. Germline V lookup: CDR1 SGHAT, CDR2 FQNNGV.

The chain couples TRBV6-5 to TRBJ1-2; TRBD1 matches at 8 bases. The CDR3 has 13 residues. Germline CDR1 MNHEY, CDR2 SVGAGI. J was trimmed by 8 bases and V by 8 bases; bases with no gene match: 10. CDR3 sequence: CASSGQGHLGYTF. CDR3 DNA: TGTGCCAGCTCCGGACAGGGACACCTGGGCTACACCTTC.

Concerning this clone: This may be a read error: a much more frequent sequence differs by one nucleotide. V is TRBV5-6 and J is TRBJ1-1; 7 bases line up with TRBD1. Germline-derived CDR1 and CDR2 are SGHDT and YYEEEE. The length of the CDR3 is 14 residues. J lost 1 base, V lost 2 bases, and 2 bases had no gene match. The CDR3 is CASSFGTANTEAFF. The DNA of the CDR3 is TGTGCCAGCAGCTTCGGGACAGCGAACACTGAAGCTTTCTTT.

V is TRBV28 and J is TRBJ1-2; 7 bases align to TRBD1. In germline, CDR1 is MDHEN, CDR2 SYDVKM. The CDR3 has 12 amino acids. V shed 6 bases and J 2 bases; nucleotides not matched to a gene: 0. Written as DNA, the CDR3 is TGTGCCAGCAGGACAGGGAACTATGGCTACACCTTC. It encodes CASRTGNYGYTF.

CDR3 sequence (DNA): TGTGCCAGCAGCTTAGGAGGGTCCTATGGCTACACCTTC. It yields the protein CASSLGGSYGYTF. The chain couples TRBV11-2 to TRBJ1-2; D unclear. Trimming left V 1 base short and J 4 bases short, with 7 bases between. The CDR3 contains 13 residues. Germline assignment: CDR1 SGHAT and CDR2 FQNNGV.

This clone was picked up one time. The J gene is TRBJ1-1, the V gene TRBV5-1; D gene uncertain. Germline lookup yields CDR1 SGHRS and CDR2 YFSETQ. The CDR3 is made up of 13 amino acids. Trimming pared 4 bases from V and 0 bases from J, leaving 7 bases between. Here the CDR3 DNA reads TGCGCCAGCAGCCCCACATTGAACACTGAAGCTTTCTTT. Translated: CASSPTLNTEAFF.

This clone was counted a single time. The chain joins TRBV7-3 to TRBJ1-1; the D gene is possibly TRBD1 (5 bases). CDR3 length: 13 residues. CDR1 is SGHTA, CDR2 FQGTGA, per germline. The V and J ends lost 5 bases and 8 bases respectively, with 15 bases between them. CDR3 DNA sequence: TGTGCCAGCAGCGACGGCGGGGGAAGAGAAGCTTTCTTT. This gives the protein CASSDGGGREAFF.